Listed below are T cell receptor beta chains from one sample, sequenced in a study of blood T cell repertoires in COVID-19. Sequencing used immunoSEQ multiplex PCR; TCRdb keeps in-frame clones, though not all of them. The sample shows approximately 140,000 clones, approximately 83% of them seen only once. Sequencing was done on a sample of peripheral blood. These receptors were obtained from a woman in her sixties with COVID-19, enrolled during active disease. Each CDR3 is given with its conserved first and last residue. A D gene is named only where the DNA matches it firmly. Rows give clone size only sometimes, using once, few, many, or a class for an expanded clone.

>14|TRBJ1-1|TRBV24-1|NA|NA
TGTGCCACCAGTGACGGTGGAGTTACGGGTGAAGCTTTCTTT
CATSDGGVTGEAFF
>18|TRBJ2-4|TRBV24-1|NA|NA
TGTGCCACCAGTGATCGCCCTTACAGTCTTCTAGCCAAAAACATTCAGTACTTC
CATSDRPYSLLAKNIQYF
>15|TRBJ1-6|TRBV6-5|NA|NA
TGTGCCAGCAGTTACCTCGAGGGGGATAATTCACCCCTCCACTTT
CASSYLEGDNSPLHF
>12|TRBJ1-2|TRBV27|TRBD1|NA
TGTGCCAGCACGGACAGGGTGAATGGCTACACCTTC
CASTDRVNGYTF
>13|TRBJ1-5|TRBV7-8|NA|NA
TGTGCCAGCAGCTTAGGGGGCGGTCAGCCCCAGCATTTT
CASSLGGGQPQHF
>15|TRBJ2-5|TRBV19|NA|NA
TGTGCCAGTAGCCGCGGTGGAGGGAAAGAAGAGACCCAGTACTTC
CASSRGGGKEETQYF
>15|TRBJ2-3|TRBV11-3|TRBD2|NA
TGTGCCAGCAGCTCAGTGACTAGCGGGGACCATACGCAGTATTTT
CASSSVTSGDHTQYF
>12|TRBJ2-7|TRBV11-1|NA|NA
TGTGCCAGCAGCTTAGCCGGCTACGAGCAGTACTTC
CASSLAGYEQYF
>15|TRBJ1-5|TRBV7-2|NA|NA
TGTGCCAGCAGCTTCGAGGTCGAGAGCAATCAGCCCCAGCATTTT
CASSFEVESNQPQHF
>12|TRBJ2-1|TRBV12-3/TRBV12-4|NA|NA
TGTGCCAGCAGGGACAGTTACAATGAGCAGTTCTTC
CASRDSYNEQFF
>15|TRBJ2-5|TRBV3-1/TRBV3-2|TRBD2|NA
TGTGCCAGCAGCCTAAACGCGGGGGGCTGGGAGACCCAGTACTTC
CASSLNAGGWETQYF
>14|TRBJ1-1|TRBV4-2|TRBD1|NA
TGTGCCAGCAGCCCGCAGGGGGCTCAGACTGAAGCTTTCTTT
CASSPQGAQTEAFF
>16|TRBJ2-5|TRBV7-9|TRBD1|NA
TGTGCCAGCAGCCACAACAGGGGGCTAGCACAAGAGACCCAGTACTTC
CASSHNRGLAQETQYF
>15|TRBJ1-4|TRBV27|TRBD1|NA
TGTGCCAGCACCAGACGGACAGGGGTAAATGAAAAACTGTTTTTT
CASTRRTGVNEKLFF
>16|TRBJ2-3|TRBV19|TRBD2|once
TGTGCCAGTAGTACCCTAGCGGGGGAAGGCACAGATACGCAGTATTTT
CASSTLAGEGTDTQYF
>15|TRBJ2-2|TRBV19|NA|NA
TGTGCCAGTAGTATTATTTCGGGGAACACCGGGGAGCTGTTTTTT
CASSIISGNTGELFF
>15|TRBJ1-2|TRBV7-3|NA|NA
TGTGCCAGCAGCCCCGGGGGGGTACTGGACTATGGCTACACCTTC
CASSPGGVLDYGYTF
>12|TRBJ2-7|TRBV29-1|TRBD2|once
TGCAGCGTTGACCGACGGGGAGGGGAGCAGTACTTC
CSVDRRGGEQYF
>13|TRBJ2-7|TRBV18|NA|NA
TGTGCCAGCTCCCTGTCCGGACAGACGGAGCAGTACTTC
CASSLSGQTEQYF
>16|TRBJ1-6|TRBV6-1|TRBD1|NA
TGTGCCAGCAGTGAAGTCCCACAGGGGAAAAGGTCACCCCTCCACTTT
CASSEVPQGKRSPLHF
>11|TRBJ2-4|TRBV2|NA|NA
TGTGCCAGCATGATGGACTATTCGCAGTACTTC
CASMMDYSQYF
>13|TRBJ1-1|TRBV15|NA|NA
TGTGCCACCAGCAGAGACAGGGCAAATGAAGCTTTCTTT
CATSRDRANEAFF
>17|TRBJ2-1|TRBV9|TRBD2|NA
TGTGCCAGCAGCGTAGCTACGGGGCTAGCGGGGAAAAATGAGCAGTTCTTC
CASSVATGLAGKNEQFF
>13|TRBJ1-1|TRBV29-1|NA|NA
TGCAGCGCTGACGGACAGATGAACACTGAAGCTTTCTTT
CSADGQMNTEAFF
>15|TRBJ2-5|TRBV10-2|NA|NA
TGCGCCAGCAGTGAGTCAGTGGGAGGTCAAGAGACCCAGTACTTC
CASSESVGGQETQYF
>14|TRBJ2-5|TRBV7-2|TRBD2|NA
TGTGCCAGCAGCTTAGATAGCACTAGCGGACCCCAGTACTTC
CASSLDSTSGPQYF
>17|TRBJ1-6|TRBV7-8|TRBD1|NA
TGTGCCAGCAGCTTGACCGGGACAGGGTTCTCTTATTCACCCCTCCACTTT
CASSLTGTGFSYSPLHF
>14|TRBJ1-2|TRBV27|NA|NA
TGTGCCAGCAGTTTATGGGGCAGAGGATATGGCTACACCTTC
CASSLWGRGYGYTF
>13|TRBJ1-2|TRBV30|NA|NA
TGTGCCTGGAAAGGGGGGGCCGACTATGGCTACACCTTC
CAWKGGADYGYTF
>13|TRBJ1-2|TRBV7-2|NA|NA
TGTGCCAGCAGCTTAGGAGAGAACTATGGCTACACCTTC
CASSLGENYGYTF
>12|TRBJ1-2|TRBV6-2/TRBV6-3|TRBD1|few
TGTGCCAGCAGCGGACAGGGCTATGGCTACACCTTC
CASSGQGYGYTF
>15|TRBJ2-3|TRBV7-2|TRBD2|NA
TGTGCCAGCAGCTGGAGCGGGGTAGGCGGAGATACGCAGTATTTT
CASSWSGVGGDTQYF
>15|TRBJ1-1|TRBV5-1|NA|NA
TGCGCCAGCAGCTTGTGGGGGGGTGGTAACACTGAAGCTTTCTTT
CASSLWGGGNTEAFF
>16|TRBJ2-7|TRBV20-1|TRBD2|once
TGCAGTGCTAGTATTAGCGGGGGTGTAAGCTCCTACGAGCAGTACTTC
CSASISGGVSSYEQYF
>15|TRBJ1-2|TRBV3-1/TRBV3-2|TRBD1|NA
TGTGCCAGCAGCCAGGGACAGGGGGCTAACTATGGCTACACCTTC
CASSQGQGANYGYTF
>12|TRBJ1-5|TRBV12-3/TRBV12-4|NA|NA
TGTGCCAGCAGCCCCCCCCTTCAGCCCCAGCATTTT
CASSPPLQPQHF
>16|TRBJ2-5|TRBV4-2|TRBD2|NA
TGTGCCAGCAGCCAAGACCCAGCGGGGGGACAAGAGACCCAGTACTTC
CASSQDPAGGQETQYF
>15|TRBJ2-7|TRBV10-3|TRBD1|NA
TGTGCCATCAGGTTGGAAGGGACAGACTTCTACGAGCAGTACTTC
CAIRLEGTDFYEQYF
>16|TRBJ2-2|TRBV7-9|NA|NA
TGTGCCAGCAGCTTAGGCTCAGGGACTAACACCGGGGAGCTGTTTTTT
CASSLGSGTNTGELFF